This TCR beta chain emerged from a study of early T cells in non-severe SARS-CoV-2 infection. Turning to the study itself: Sequencing input comprised bulk RNA from unsorted whole blood; chain pairing was not available.

TCRdb independently ran MiXCR on the 5' RACE reads; one entry per CDR3 protein. The table records tens of thousands of distinct CDR3 sequences, 4.5% to 7% of them present only once. Study outcomes and limitations: Reliance on VDJdb matching favored anti-spike CD8 responses; private and CD4 specificities were missed.

There are many counts of this clonotype. The antigen is undetermined. Sequenced input: whole blood. The sequence was collected from an adult who was a healthcare worker with PCR-confirmed SARS-CoV-2 infection or an uninfected control (not recorded which).

The CDR3 DNA sequence: TGTGCCAGCAGTTGGGGAGGAGGGTACGAGCAGTACTTC. Its translation: CASSWGGGYEQYF. The J gene is TRBJ2-7, the V gene TRBV12-3 or TRBV12-4; D perhaps matches TRBD2 (6 bases). The ends were cut back, 4 bases at V and 4 bases at J, with 11 bases in the middle. There are 13 residues in the CDR3.